The 30 T cell receptor beta chains reported below all come from one sample, sequenced in a study of response to subunit inactivated influenza vaccine. MiXCR, applied by TCRdb to the RT-PCR reads, yields one record per CDR3 protein. In the table there are about 650,000 distinct CDR3 sequences, less than 20% of which are singletons. The sample here was PBMCs from blood, taken about 12 days after vaccination. These receptor sequences come from a man between 45 and 60 years old who received an inactivated influenza vaccine.

A few counts support this clonotype. V is TRBV6-1 and J is TRBJ2-2; 13 positions agree with TRBD2. The CDR3 has 17 residues. Germline V gene lookup returns CDR1 MNHNS and CDR2 SASEGT. V gave up 6 bases and J gave up 4 bases; unmatched junction bases: 8. The CDR3 loop is CASSHGLAGVGTGELFF. In DNA, the CDR3 is TGTGCCAGCAGCCACGGACTAGCGGGAGTCGGCACCGGGGAGCTGTTTTTT.

This chain connects TRBV10-3 to TRBJ2-6; 7 nucleotides line up with TRBD2. The germline CDR1 and CDR2 sequences are ENHRY and SYGVKD. The trim removed 2 bases at V and 3 bases at J, leaving 1 base unmatched. The CDR3 contains 15 residues. CDR3 DNA: TGTGCCATCAGTGAGGGGGGGGTTGGGGCCAACGTCCTGACTTTC. It is translated as CAISEGGVGANVLTF.

This clonotype has only a few counts. The gene calls are TRBV9 and TRBJ2-7; TRBD2 is a possible D gene (6 bases). CDR1 and CDR2 (germline): SGDLS, YYNGEE. The CDR3 spans 15 residues. Trimming pared 0 bases from V and 2 bases from J, leaving 12 bases between. The CDR3 loop is CASSVEGTPTYEQYF. The CDR3 DNA sequence: TGTGCCAGCAGCGTAGAGGGGACTCCGACCTACGAGCAGTACTTC.

This clonotype was seen many times. V gene TRBV20-1 combines with J gene TRBJ2-1; the D gene is possibly TRBD2 (6 bases). This CDR3 contains 12 residues. Trimming removed 3 bases from V and 6 bases from J, with 9 bases in between. CDR1 and CDR2 from the germline V gene are DFQATT and SNEGSKA (reference sequence). The CDR3 DNA sequence: TGCAGTGCTAGGCGGGGAGGCAATGAGCAGTTCTTC. This gives the protein CSARRGGNEQFF.

This chain uses TRBV12-3 or TRBV12-4 with TRBJ2-7; 8 bases fit TRBD1. CDR3 length: 14 amino acids. V trimming: 7 bases; J trimming: 2 bases; junction bases outside the gene matches: 7. The CDR3 reads CASNKQGGPYEQYF. CDR3 nucleotide sequence: TGTGCCAGCAACAAACAGGGGGGTCCCTACGAGCAGTACTTC.

The V call is TRBV4-3, the J call TRBJ2-7, with 8 positions matching TRBD1. The germline CDR1 and CDR2 sequences are LGHNA and YSLEER. This CDR3 spans 14 amino acids. V was pared by 0 bases and J by 5 bases, with 3 bases of the junction left unmatched. CDR3 bases: TGCGCCAGCAGCCAAGACAGGGGGCTGAACGAGCAGTACTTC. This codes for CASSQDRGLNEQYF.

This chain links TRBV7-2 with TRBJ2-4; tentatively, D is TRBD1 (5 bases). Trimming cost V 2 bases and J 6 bases, with 8 bases left between them. The CDR3 runs to 13 residues. The germline CDR1 and CDR2 sequences are SGHTA and FQGNSA. The CDR3 protein is CASSLLQGNIQYF. The CDR3 coding sequence is TGTGCCAGCAGCTTACTGCAGGGAAACATTCAGTACTTC.

The chain has TRBV4-2 and TRBJ2-5, with 10 bases matching TRBD2. V lost 0 bases and J lost 5; bases outside the gene matches: 6. CDR3 size: 16 residues. CDR1 and CDR2 (germline): LGHNA, YNFKEQ. The DNA for the CDR3 is TGTGCCAGCAGCCAAGATCGGAGCGGGGGGGCTGAGACCCAGTACTTC. This sequence encodes CASSQDRSGGAETQYF.

This clonotype was observed a handful of times. The chain uses TRBV6-2 or TRBV6-3 and TRBJ1-5; a weak D match, TRBD1 (5 bases). The CDR3 sequence is 14 residues long. Germline V CDR1 and CDR2: MNHEY, SVGEGT. The germline V and J ends were trimmed by 1 base and 6 bases, with 10 bases remaining between them. The chain's CDR3 is CASSYWGERQPQHF. The CDR3 DNA follows: TGTGCCAGCAGTTACTGGGGGGAACGTCAGCCCCAGCATTTT.

This chain links TRBV2 with TRBJ2-2; D is unclear. The CDR3 extends over 14 amino acids. The germline V gene has CDR1 SNHLY and CDR2 FYNNEI. Trimming took off 8 bases at V and 0 bases at J, with 10 bases between the two ends. The CDR3 bases are TGTGCCAGCTTCGGCTTCGCGAACACCGGGGAGCTGTTTTTT. Its translation is CASFGFANTGELFF. Complete variable domain (other parts from reference TRBV2 and TRBJ2-2): EPEVTQTPSHQVTQMGQEVILRCVPISNHLYFYWYRQILGQKVEFLVSFYNNEISEKSEIFDDQFSVERPDGSNFTLKIRSTKLEDSAMYFCASFGFANTGELFFGEGSRLTVL.

This clonotype was found a few times. This sequence joins TRBV29-1 and TRBJ2-5; weak D call: TRBD1 (5 bases). Germline lookup yields CDR1 SQVTM and CDR2 ANQGSEA. Trimming cost V 5 bases and J 4 bases, with 11 bases left between them. This CDR3 spans 12 amino acids. CDR3 DNA sequence: TGCAGCGTTAAGAGCAGGGTAGAGACCCAGTACTTC. Encoded protein: CSVKSRVETQYF.

The V and J genes are TRBV11-2 and TRBJ2-1; 10 bases line up with TRBD2. CDR1 is SGHAT, CDR2 FQNNGV, per germline. This CDR3 contains 17 residues. The V and J ends lost 4 bases and 2 bases, in that order; junction bases with no gene match: 8. The CDR3 nucleotides read TGTGCCAGCAGCTGGACCCCTAGCGGGAGAACCTACAATGAGCAGTTCTTC. Residues: CASSWTPSGRTYNEQFF.

V gene TRBV12-3 or TRBV12-4 combines with J gene TRBJ2-2, with 8 nucleotides matching TRBD2. The CDR3 loop spans 15 amino acids. Trimming removed 3 bases from V and 2 bases from J; junction bases left unmatched: 2. CDR3 sequence (DNA): TGTGCCAGCAGTTTGAGCGGGAGTAACACCGGGGAGCTGTTTTTT. This sequence encodes CASSLSGSNTGELFF.

This clonotype turned up a few times. The rearrangement uses TRBV6-5 and TRBJ2-3; D gene ambiguous. V gave up 2 bases and J gave up 2 bases, with 8 bases separating them. The germline V gene has CDR1 MNHEY and CDR2 SVGAGI. CDR3 length: 14 amino acids. The CDR3 protein is CASSYIGPTDTQYF. As DNA, the CDR3 is TGTGCCAGCAGTTACATAGGTCCCACAGATACGCAGTATTTT.

This sequence joins TRBV20-1 and TRBJ2-7, with a possible D match to TRBD1 (6 bases). V dropped 6 bases and J dropped 4 bases, with 13 bases sitting between them. The CDR3 covers 12 residues. Germline V gives CDR1 DFQATT, CDR2 SNEGSKA (reference sequence). The CDR3 DNA sequence: TGCAGTGCGACGGACAGTCGATACGAGCAGTACTTC. Translating it yields CSATDSRYEQYF.

This clonotype was counted at least ten times. J is TRBJ2-1 and V is TRBV2; TRBD2 agrees at 11 bases. The CDR3 extends over 16 amino acids. The germline V gene encodes CDR1 SNHLY and CDR2 FYNNEI. After removal of 8 bases from V and 7 bases from J, the junction contained 13 bases not matched to a gene. The CDR3 DNA reads TGTGCCAGCGCGGAGGAACCGGGACTAGCGGAAAATGAGCAGTTCTTC. It codes for CASAEEPGLAENEQFF.

A few counts support this clonotype. The chain has TRBV25-1 and TRBJ2-3, with a tentative D call TRBD2 (7 bases). The CDR3 has 15 amino acids. Germline assignment: CDR1 MGHDK and CDR2 SYGVNS. The V and J ends lost 3 bases and 2 bases respectively, with 12 bases between them. This CDR3 reads CASSDPGDYTDTQYF. The CDR3 DNA reads TGTGCCAGCAGTGACCCAGGGGACTACACAGATACGCAGTATTTT. Full variable domain (outside the CDR3, taken from reference TRBV25-1 and TRBJ2-3): EADIYQTPRYLVIGTGKKITLECSQTMGHDKMYWYQQDPGMELHLIHYSYGVNSTEKGDLSSESTVSRIRTEHFPLTLESARPSHTSQYLCASSDPGDYTDTQYFGPGTRLTVL.

V usage is TRBV5-1 and J usage is TRBJ1-2, with D maybe TRBD1 (5 bases). V lost 0 bases and J lost 8, with 8 bases in between. This CDR3 is built from 12 residues. Germline V gene sequence: CDR1 SGHRS, CDR2 YFSETQ. The CDR3 sequence is CASSLEQEGYTF. The CDR3, as DNA: TGCGCCAGCAGCTTGGAACAGGAGGGCTACACCTTC.

This clonotype was picked up a small number of times. V gene TRBV5-6 combines with J gene TRBJ2-1; D is ambiguous. The CDR3 covers 12 residues. Trimming pared 2 bases from V and 4 bases from J, leaving 4 bases between. CDR1 and CDR2 (germline): SGHDT, YYEEEE. CDR3 sequence (DNA): TGTGCCAGCAGCTTTGAGTACAATGAGCAGTTCTTC. Protein sequence: CASSFEYNEQFF.

In this sample, this clonotype turned up a few times. The chain uses TRBV29-1 and TRBJ2-3; 8 nucleotides agree with TRBD1. The CDR3 has 13 residues. The germline CDR1 and CDR2 sequences are SQVTM and ANQGSEA. Trimming removed 6 bases from V and 2 bases from J; junction bases left unmatched: 4. The CDR3 DNA follows: TGCAGCGTAGGGACAGGAGCCACAGATACGCAGTATTTT. Translated, it gives CSVGTGATDTQYF.

This clonotype was seen a handful of times. The chain joins TRBV10-2 to TRBJ1-1; D ambiguous. Germline V lookup: CDR1 WSHSY, CDR2 SAAADI. The CDR3 has 12 residues. Trimming took 6 bases from V and 4 from J, leaving 9 bases between them. The CDR3 sequence is CASSAGSTEAFF. The DNA of the CDR3 is TGCGCCAGCAGCGCGGGGTCCACTGAAGCTTTCTTT.

This rearrangement joins TRBV4-3 to TRBJ2-3; 7 positions match TRBD1. This CDR3 is built from 18 residues. CDR1 is LGHNA and CDR2 is YSLEER in the germline V gene. The junction had 11 bases not matched to a gene; V was cut back by 0 bases and J by 2 bases. The CDR3 DNA reads as TGCGCCAGCAGCCAAGACTCAGGGGGTCCTAGAACCACAGATACGCAGTATTTT. Residues: CASSQDSGGPRTTDTQYF.

V is TRBV29-1 and J is TRBJ2-5; 9 bases agree with TRBD1. The CDR3 loop spans 14 amino acids. The germline gives CDR1 SQVTM, CDR2 ANQGSEA. V trimming: 4 bases; J trimming: 2 bases; junction bases outside the gene matches: 5. CDR3 bases: TGCAGCGTTGCCGTGACAGGGGGTCAAGAGACCCAGTACTTC. Protein: CSVAVTGGQETQYF.

To note about this clonotype: A clone one base away is much larger, so this may be a read error. The chain couples TRBV12-3 or TRBV12-4 to TRBJ2-5, with D maybe TRBD1 (6 bases). The J call is in doubt because the DNA end fits TRBJ2-1 better. The CDR3 spans 14 residues. Here the CDR3 reads CASSIPDRQETQFF. The CDR3 region has the DNA TGTGCCAGCAGTATCCCCGACAGGCAAGAGACCCAGTTCTTC.

This chain joins TRBV27 and TRBJ2-3; TRBD2 agrees at 7 bases. Germline V gene data show CDR1 as MNHEY and CDR2 as SMNVEV (reference sequence). The CDR3 totals 16 residues. V was pared by 7 bases and J by 5 bases, with 15 bases of the junction left unmatched. As DNA, the CDR3 is TGTGCCAGCACTCCTGTCGCAAGCGGGATCAAAGATACGCAGTATTTT. Translating gives CASTPVASGIKDTQYF.

The chain is built from TRBV29-1 and TRBJ2-2; tentatively, D is TRBD1 or TRBD2 (6 bases each). The CDR3 length is 14 residues. Germline values: CDR1 SQVTM, CDR2 ANQGSEA. V was cut by 7 bases and J by 4 bases, with 16 bases left in between. The CDR3 DNA follows: TGCAGCGCCGGGGGTACAGGGATCACCGGGGAGCTGTTTTTT. It specifies CSAGGTGITGELFF.

The chain recombines TRBV18 with TRBJ1-5, with 7 positions matching TRBD1. Trimming at V came to 2 bases and at J to 7 bases, leaving 5 bases not matched to a gene. Germline CDR1 and CDR2: KGHSH and LQKENI. This CDR3 contains 14 residues. The CDR3 sequence is CASSPIQGGQPQHF. DNA of the CDR3: TGTGCCAGCTCACCAATTCAGGGGGGGCAGCCCCAGCATTTT.

J is TRBJ2-1 and V is TRBV28; 9 bases are shared with TRBD2. Germline CDR1 is MDHEN and CDR2 is SYDVKM. This CDR3 has 15 amino acids. With 8 bases clipped from V and 7 bases from J, the junction kept 12 bases outside the gene matches. This CDR3 reads CASGSSGVGPNEQFF. CDR3 bases: TGTGCCAGCGGTTCTAGCGGGGTCGGGCCGAATGAGCAGTTCTTC. Complete variable domain (other parts from reference TRBV28 and TRBJ2-1): DVKVTQSSRYLVKRTGEKVFLECVQDMDHENMFWYRQDPGLGLRLIYFSYDVKMKEKGDIPEGYSVSREKKERFSLILESASTNQTSMYLCASGSSGVGPNEQFFGPGTRLTVL.

The J gene is TRBJ2-3, the V gene TRBV3-1; D uncertain. This CDR3 region has 16 residues. Trimming cost V 11 bases and J 4 bases, with 25 bases left between them. Germline values: CDR1 LGHDT, CDR2 YNNKEL (reference sequence). The CDR3 protein is CAPSQDVTRSPDTQYF. The DNA for the CDR3 is TGTGCCCCCAGCCAAGACGTGACACGGTCCCCAGATACGCAGTATTTT.

The V call is TRBV14, the J call TRBJ2-1, with D uncertain. Trimming removed 0 bases from V and 3 bases from J, with 12 bases in between. In germline, CDR1 is SGHDN, CDR2 FVKESK. The CDR3 loop spans 16 amino acids. The CDR3 nucleotides read TGTGCCAGCAGCCAAGATAGGGATCCATTCTACAATGAGCAGTTCTTC. It is translated as CASSQDRDPFYNEQFF.